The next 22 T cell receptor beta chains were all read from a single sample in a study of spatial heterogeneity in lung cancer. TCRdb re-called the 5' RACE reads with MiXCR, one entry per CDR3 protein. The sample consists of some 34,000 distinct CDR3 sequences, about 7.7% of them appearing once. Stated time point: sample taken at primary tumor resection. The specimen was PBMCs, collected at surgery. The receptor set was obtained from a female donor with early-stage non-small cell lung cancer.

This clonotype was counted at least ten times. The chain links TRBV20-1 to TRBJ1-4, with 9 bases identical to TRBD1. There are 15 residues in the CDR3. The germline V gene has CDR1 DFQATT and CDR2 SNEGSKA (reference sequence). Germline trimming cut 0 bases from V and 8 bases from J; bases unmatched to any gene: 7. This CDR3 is CSARDQGTGHEKLFF. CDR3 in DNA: TGCAGTGCTAGAGATCAGGGGACAGGGCACGAAAAACTGTTTTTT.

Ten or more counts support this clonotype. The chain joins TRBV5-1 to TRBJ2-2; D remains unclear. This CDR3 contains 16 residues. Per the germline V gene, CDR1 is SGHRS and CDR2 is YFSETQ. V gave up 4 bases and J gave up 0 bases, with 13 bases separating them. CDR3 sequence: CASSPLTLANTGELFF. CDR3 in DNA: TGCGCCAGCAGCCCCCTTACCCTCGCGAACACCGGGGAGCTGTTTTTT.

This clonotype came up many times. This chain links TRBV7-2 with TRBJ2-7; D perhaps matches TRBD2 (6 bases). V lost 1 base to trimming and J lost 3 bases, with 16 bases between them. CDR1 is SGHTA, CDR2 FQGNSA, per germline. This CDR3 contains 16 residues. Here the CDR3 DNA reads TGTGCCAGCAGCTTAGTCCTTTCTAGCGTGGACTACGAGCAGTACTTC. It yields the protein CASSLVLSSVDYEQYF.

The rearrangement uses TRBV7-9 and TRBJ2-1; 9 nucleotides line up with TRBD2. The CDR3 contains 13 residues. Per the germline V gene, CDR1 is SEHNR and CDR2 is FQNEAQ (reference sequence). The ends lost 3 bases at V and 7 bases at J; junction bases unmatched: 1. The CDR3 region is CASSLGLANEQFF. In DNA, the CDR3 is TGTGCCAGCAGCTTGGGACTAGCAAATGAGCAGTTCTTC.

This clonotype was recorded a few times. The CDR3 sequence: CASSSSAPHYEQYF. CDR3 sequence (DNA): TGCGCCAGCAGCAGTTCTGCCCCTCACTACGAGCAGTACTTC. The gene calls are TRBV5-1 and TRBJ2-7; no clear D gene. This CDR3 is 14 amino acids long. The germline CDR1 and CDR2 sequences are SGHRS and YFSETQ. Between the trimmed V and J ends, which lost 4 bases and 3 bases, there was a span of 14 bases.

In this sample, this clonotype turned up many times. CDR3: CASSPQGYPLYEQYF. The DNA of the CDR3 is TGTGCCAGCTCACCACAGGGTTACCCTCTTTACGAGCAGTACTTC. The chain joins TRBV18 to TRBJ2-7; D not certain. The CDR3 runs 15 residues. The V and J ends lost 1 base and 4 bases respectively, with 14 bases between them. Per the germline V gene, CDR1 is KGHSH and CDR2 is LQKENI.

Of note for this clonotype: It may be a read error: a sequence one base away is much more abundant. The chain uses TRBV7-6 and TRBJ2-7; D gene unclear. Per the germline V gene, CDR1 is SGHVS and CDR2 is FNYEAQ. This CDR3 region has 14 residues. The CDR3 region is CACSFGKPADEQYF. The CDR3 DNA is TGTGCCTGCAGCTTCGGTAAGCCAGCAGACGAGCAGTACTTC.

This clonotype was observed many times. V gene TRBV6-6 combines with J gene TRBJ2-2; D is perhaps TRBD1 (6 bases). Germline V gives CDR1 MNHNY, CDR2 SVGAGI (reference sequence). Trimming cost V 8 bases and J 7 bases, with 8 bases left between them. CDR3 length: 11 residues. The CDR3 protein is CASGGLGELFF. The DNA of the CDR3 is TGTGCCAGCGGGGGCCTCGGGGAGCTGTTTTTT.

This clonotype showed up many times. The CDR3 DNA follows: TGTGCCAGCAGTCCGGACAGGGGGTCCACTGAAGCTTTCTTT. Encoded protein: CASSPDRGSTEAFF. The rearrangement uses TRBV6-5 and TRBJ1-1, with 10 bases aligning to TRBD1. Trimming cost V 5 bases and J 4 bases; bases outside gene matches: 4. CDR1 is MNHEY, CDR2 SVGAGI, per germline. The CDR3 spans 14 residues.

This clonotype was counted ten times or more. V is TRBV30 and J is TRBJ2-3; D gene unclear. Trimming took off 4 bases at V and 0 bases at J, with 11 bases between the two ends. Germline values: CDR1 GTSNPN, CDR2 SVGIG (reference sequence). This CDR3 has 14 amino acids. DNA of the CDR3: TGTGCCTGGACCCCCCCCCCTAGCACAGATACGCAGTATTTT. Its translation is CAWTPPPSTDTQYF.

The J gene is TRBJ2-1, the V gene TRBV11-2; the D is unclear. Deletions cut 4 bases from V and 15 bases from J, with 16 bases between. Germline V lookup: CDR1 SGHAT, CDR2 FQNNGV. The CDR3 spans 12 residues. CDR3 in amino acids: CASSSLAELRFF. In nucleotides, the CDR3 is TGTGCCAGCAGCTCTTTGGCGGAGTTAAGGTTCTTC. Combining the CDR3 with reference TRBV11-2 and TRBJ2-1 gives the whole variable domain EAGVAQSPRYKIIEKRQSVAFWCNPISGHATLYWYQQILGQGPKLLIQFQNNGVVDDSQLPKDRFSAERLKGVDSTLKIQPAKLEDSAVYLCASSSLAELRFFGPGTRLTVL.

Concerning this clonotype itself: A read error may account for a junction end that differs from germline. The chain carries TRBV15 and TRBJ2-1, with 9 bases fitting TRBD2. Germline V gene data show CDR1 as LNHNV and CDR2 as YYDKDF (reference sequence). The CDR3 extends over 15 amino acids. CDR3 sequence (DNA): TGTACCACCAGCAGAGACGGAGCGGGAGGCAATGAGCAGTTCTTC. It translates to CTTSRDGAGGNEQFF.

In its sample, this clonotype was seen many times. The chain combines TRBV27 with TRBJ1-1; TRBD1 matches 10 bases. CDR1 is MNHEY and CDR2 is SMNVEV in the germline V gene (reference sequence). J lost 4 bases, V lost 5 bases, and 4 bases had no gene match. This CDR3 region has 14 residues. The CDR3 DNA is TGTGCCAGCAGTGACAGGGGGCTTACCACTGAAGCTTTCTTT. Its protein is CASSDRGLTTEAFF.

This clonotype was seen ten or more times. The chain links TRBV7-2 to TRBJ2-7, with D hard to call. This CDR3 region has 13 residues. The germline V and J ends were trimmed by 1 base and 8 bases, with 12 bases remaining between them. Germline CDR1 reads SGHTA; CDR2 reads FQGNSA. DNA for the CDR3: TGTGCCAGCAGCTTAGGTCTAGATACGAAGCAGTACTTC. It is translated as CASSLGLDTKQYF. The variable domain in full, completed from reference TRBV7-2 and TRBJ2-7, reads GAGVSQSPSNKVTEKGKDVELRCDPISGHTALYWYRQSLGQGLEFLIYFQGNSAPDKSGLPSDRFSAERTGGSVSTLTIQRTQQEDSAVYLCASSLGLDTKQYFGPGTRLTVT.

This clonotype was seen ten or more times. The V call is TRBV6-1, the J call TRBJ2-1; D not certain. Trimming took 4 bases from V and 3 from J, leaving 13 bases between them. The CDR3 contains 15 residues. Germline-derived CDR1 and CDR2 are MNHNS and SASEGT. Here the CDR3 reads CASSVLAKGYNEQFF. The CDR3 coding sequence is TGTGCCAGCAGTGTCCTCGCGAAGGGCTACAATGAGCAGTTCTTC.

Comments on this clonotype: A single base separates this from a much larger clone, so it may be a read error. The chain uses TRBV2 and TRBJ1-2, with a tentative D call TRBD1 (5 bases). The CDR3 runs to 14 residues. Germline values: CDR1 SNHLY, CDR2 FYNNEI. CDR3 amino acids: CASRPPDSVYDYTF. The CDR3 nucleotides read TGTGCCAGCAGACCCCCCGACAGTGTTTATGACTACACCTTC.

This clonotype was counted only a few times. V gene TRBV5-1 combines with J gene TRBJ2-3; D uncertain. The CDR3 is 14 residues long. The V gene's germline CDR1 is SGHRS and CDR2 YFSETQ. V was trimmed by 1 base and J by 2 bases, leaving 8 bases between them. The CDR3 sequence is CASSLLGTTDTQYF. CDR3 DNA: TGCGCCAGCAGCTTGCTGGGCACCACAGATACGCAGTATTTT.

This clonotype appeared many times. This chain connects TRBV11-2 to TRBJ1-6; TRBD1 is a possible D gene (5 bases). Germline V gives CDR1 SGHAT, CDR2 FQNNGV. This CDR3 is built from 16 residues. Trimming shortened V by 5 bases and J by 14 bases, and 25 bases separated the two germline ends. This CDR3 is CASSLRRDVPPFTLHF. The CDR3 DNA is TGTGCCAGCAGCCTAAGGCGGGACGTACCTCCCTTCACCCTCCACTTT.

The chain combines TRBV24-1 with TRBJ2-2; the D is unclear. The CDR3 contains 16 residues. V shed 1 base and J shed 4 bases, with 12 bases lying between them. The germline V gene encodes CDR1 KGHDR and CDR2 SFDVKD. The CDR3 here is CATSDFGFPSTGELFF. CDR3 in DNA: TGTGCCACCAGTGATTTTGGCTTCCCGTCCACCGGGGAGCTGTTTTTT.

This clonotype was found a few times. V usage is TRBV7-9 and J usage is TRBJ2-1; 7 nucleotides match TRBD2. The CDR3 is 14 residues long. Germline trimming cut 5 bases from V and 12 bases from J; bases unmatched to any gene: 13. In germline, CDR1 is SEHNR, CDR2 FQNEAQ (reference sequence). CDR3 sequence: CASSPRTSALRQFF. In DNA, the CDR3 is TGTGCCAGCAGCCCTCGGACTAGTGCTCTTCGGCAGTTCTTC.

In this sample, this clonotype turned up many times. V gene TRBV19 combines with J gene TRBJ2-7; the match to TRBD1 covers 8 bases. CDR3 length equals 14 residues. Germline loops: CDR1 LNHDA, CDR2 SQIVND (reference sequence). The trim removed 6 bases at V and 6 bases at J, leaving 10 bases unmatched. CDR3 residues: CASSLIGQGPEQYF. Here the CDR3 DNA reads TGTGCCAGTAGCCTAATCGGACAGGGCCCCGAGCAGTACTTC.

For the CDR3, the DNA is TGCGCCAGCAGCATTCAGGGGGCCCTCTACAATGAGCAGTTCTTC. Its protein product is CASSIQGALYNEQFF. This sequence joins TRBV5-1 and TRBJ2-1, with 8 bases fitting TRBD1. The trim removed 4 bases at V and 3 bases at J, leaving 6 bases unmatched. Germline V gives CDR1 SGHRS, CDR2 YFSETQ. CDR3 size: 15 residues.